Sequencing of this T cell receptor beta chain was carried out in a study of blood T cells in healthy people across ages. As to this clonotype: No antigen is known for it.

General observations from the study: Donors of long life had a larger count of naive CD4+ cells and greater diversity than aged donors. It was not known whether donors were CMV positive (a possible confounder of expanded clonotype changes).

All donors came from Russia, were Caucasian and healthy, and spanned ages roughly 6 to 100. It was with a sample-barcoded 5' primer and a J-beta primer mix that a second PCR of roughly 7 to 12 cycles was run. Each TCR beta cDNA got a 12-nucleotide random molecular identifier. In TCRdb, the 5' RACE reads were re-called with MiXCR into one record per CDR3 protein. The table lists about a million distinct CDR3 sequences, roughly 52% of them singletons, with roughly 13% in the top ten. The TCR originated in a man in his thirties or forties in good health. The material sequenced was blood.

This CDR3 is CAIQEHPGGAGDNEQFF. Written as DNA, the CDR3 is TGTGCCATCCAAGAGCACCCCGGGGGGGCTGGTGATAATGAGCAGTTCTTC. The gene calls are TRBV10-3 and TRBJ2-1; 8 bases match TRBD2. This CDR3 is built from 17 residues. CDR1 is ENHRY and CDR2 is SYGVKD in the germline V gene. Trimming cost V 8 bases and J 7 bases; bases outside gene matches: 19.